The 25 T cell receptor beta chains given below trace back to one sample, sequenced in a study of T cell responses to AZD1222 COVID-19 vaccine. Only in-frame clones appear in the TCRdb table, and some are missing; sequencing was by immunoSEQ multiplex PCR. The sample lists over 130,000 clones, about 95% seen once, with 1.3% in the top ten. The source was peripheral blood, collected on day 0 of AZD1222 vaccination. Receptors were obtained from an adult in good health.

The chain employs TRBV19 and TRBJ1-1; 10 positions agree with TRBD1. Germline V gene sequence: CDR1 LNHDA, CDR2 SQIVND (reference sequence). The CDR3 totals 15 residues. V trimming: 0 bases; J trimming: 3 bases; junction bases outside the gene matches: 1. The CDR3 spells CASSIDGTGDTEAFF. The CDR3, as DNA: TGTGCCAGTAGTATAGATGGGACAGGGGACACTGAAGCTTTCTTT.

V gene TRBV10-3 combines with J gene TRBJ1-5; TRBD1 agrees at 7 bases. CDR1 and CDR2 (germline): ENHRY, SYGVKD. J gave up 4 bases and V 8 bases, and 5 bases lay outside the gene matches. The CDR3 has 13 amino acids. The CDR3 sequence is CAISGGVNQPQHF. The CDR3 DNA reads as TGTGCCATCTCAGGGGGGGTTAATCAGCCCCAGCATTTT.

The chain recombines TRBV3-1 (or the pseudogene TRBV3-2) with TRBJ1-5; 10 nucleotides line up with TRBD1. The germline CDR1 and CDR2 sequences are LGHDT and YNNKEL (reference sequence). The CDR3 runs 13 residues. J lost 7 bases, V lost 5 bases, and 2 bases had no gene match. The CDR3 loop reads CASSGQGGQPQHF. The CDR3 bases are TGTGCCAGCAGCGGACAGGGGGGACAGCCCCAGCATTTT.

The chain links TRBV29-1 to TRBJ2-3; D unclear. V lost 4 bases to trimming and J lost 2 bases, with 10 bases between them. The CDR3 length is 13 residues. Per germline, CDR1 SQVTM and CDR2 ANQGSEA. The CDR3 region is CSVGAILTDTQYF. The CDR3 DNA reads TGCAGCGTTGGGGCTATCCTCACAGATACGCAGTATTTT.

Here the CDR3 DNA reads TGTGCCAGTATTAATTCCGGGACATCCCTTTTTGTGAGCGGCTACACCTTC. Its protein is CASINSGTSLFVSGYTF. This chain joins TRBV19 and TRBJ1-2, with D tentatively TRBD1 (6 bases). The germline V and J ends were trimmed by 7 bases and 8 bases, with 29 bases remaining between them. There are 17 residues in the CDR3. In germline, CDR1 is LNHDA, CDR2 SQIVND (reference sequence).

This rearrangement joins TRBV7-6 to TRBJ2-2; TRBD2 agrees at 7 bases. Germline V CDR1 and CDR2: SGHVS, FNYEAQ. The CDR3 is made up of 16 amino acids. After removal of 7 bases from V and 3 bases from J, the junction contained 11 bases not matched to a gene. For the CDR3, the DNA is TGTGCCAGCACATCGGGTTGGAGCGGGGACACCGGGGAGCTGTTTTTT. The encoded protein is CASTSGWSGDTGELFF.

The chain employs TRBV21-1 and TRBJ1-1; TRBD1 is the table's D call, not checked against the DNA. TRBV21-1 is a recognized pseudogene. The CDR3 has 20 residues. CDR3 nucleotide sequence: TGTGCCAGCAGCAATCCGCCAGCCATCACCGGGACAGAAAACAACACTGAAGCTTTCTTT. It codes for CASSNPPAITGTENNTEAFF.

The V call is TRBV19, the J call TRBJ1-1; no clear D gene. The CDR3 loop spans 14 amino acids. V was cut by 2 bases and J by 3 bases, with 10 bases left in between. The V gene's germline CDR1 is LNHDA and CDR2 SQIVND (reference sequence). The CDR3 nucleotides read TGTGCCAGTAGTATACGGGTTGGGGACACTGAAGCTTTCTTT. Amino acid sequence: CASSIRVGDTEAFF.

This rearrangement joins TRBV25-1 to TRBJ2-5, with D maybe TRBD1 (6 bases). The CDR3 loop spans 13 amino acids. The ends were cut back, 4 bases at V and 5 bases at J, with 11 bases in the middle. Per germline, CDR1 MGHDK and CDR2 SYGVNS. The CDR3 is CASSVGARETQYF. The CDR3 DNA reads as TGTGCCAGCAGTGTGGGGGCTCGGGAGACCCAGTACTTC.

The chain combines TRBV7-9 with TRBJ2-1; perhaps TRBD2 as D (5 bases). Germline CDR1 and CDR2: SEHNR and FQNEAQ (reference sequence). This CDR3 region has 13 residues. The V gene lost 3 bases and the J gene lost 9 bases, with 12 bases spanning the gap. The CDR3, as DNA: TGTGCCAGCAGCTTTAACCCGGCGGGTGAGCAGTTCTTC. It translates to CASSFNPAGEQFF.

The genes are TRBV19 and TRBJ1-4; D is undetermined. V lost 6 bases and J 0 bases, leaving 14 bases between the germline ends. Looked up from germline, CDR1 is LNHDA and CDR2 is SQIVND (reference sequence). This CDR3 region has 16 residues. The CDR3 DNA follows: TGTGCCAGTAGCCCCGCCGTCCGAACAACTAATGAAAAACTGTTTTTT. Translating gives CASSPAVRTTNEKLFF.

The V gene is TRBV4-2, the J gene TRBJ2-3; maybe TRBD2 (5 bases). V was shortened by 1 base and J by 3 bases, with 14 bases between the two germline ends. The CDR3 covers 16 residues. Germline V gives CDR1 LGHNA, CDR2 YNFKEQ. CDR3 amino acids: CASSQGNSGMTDTQYF. CDR3 nucleotides: TGTGCCAGCAGCCAAGGGAACAGCGGTATGACAGATACGCAGTATTTT.

The rearrangement links TRBV3-1 (or the pseudogene TRBV3-2) to TRBJ1-6, with 9 nucleotides matching TRBD1. Looked up from germline, CDR1 is LGHDT and CDR2 is YNNKEL (reference sequence). After removal of 5 bases from V and 5 bases from J, the junction contained 7 bases not matched to a gene. The CDR3 totals 16 residues. The CDR3 bases are TGTGCCAGCAGCTCCACAGGGGGCCTGCATAATTCACCCCTCCACTTT. It yields the protein CASSSTGGLHNSPLHF.

The V gene is TRBV15, the J gene TRBJ1-5, with no clear D. The CDR3 covers 13 residues. In germline, CDR1 is LNHNV, CDR2 YYDKDF (reference sequence). V dropped 5 bases and J dropped 5 bases, with 10 bases sitting between them. CDR3 DNA sequence: TGTGCCACCAGCGTGGAAGCACATCAGCCCCAGCATTTT. The encoded protein is CATSVEAHQPQHF.

The CDR3 spells CASSRGLDQETQYF. CDR3 sequence (DNA): TGTGCCAGCAGCCGAGGACTAGATCAAGAGACCCAGTACTTC. The chain recombines TRBV7-9 with TRBJ2-5, with TRBD2 matching over 7 bases. V was pared by 5 bases and J by 2 bases, with 5 bases of the junction left unmatched. CDR1 SEHNR and CDR2 FQNEAQ come from the germline V gene (reference sequence). This CDR3 spans 14 amino acids. Variable domain in full (rest from reference TRBV7-9 and TRBJ2-5): DTGVSQNPRHKITKRGQNVTFRCDPISEHNRLYWYRQTLGQGPEFLTYFQNEAQLEKSRLLSDRFSAERPKGSFSTLEIQRTEQGDSAMYLCASSRGLDQETQYFGPGTRLLVL.

In its sample, this clone was seen a few times. This chain connects TRBV7-2 to TRBJ2-2, with TRBD2 matching 7 bases. The ends lost 2 bases at V and 1 base at J; junction bases unmatched: 4. This CDR3 is built from 16 residues. Germline V gene sequence: CDR1 SGHTA, CDR2 FQGNSA. The CDR3: CASSLSGLGNTGELFF. The CDR3 DNA follows: TGTGCCAGCAGCTTATCTGGACTAGGGAACACCGGGGAGCTGTTTTTT.

The gene calls are TRBV19 and TRBJ2-3; 11 bases map to TRBD2. CDR1 is LNHDA and CDR2 is SQIVND in the germline V gene (reference sequence). V lost 7 bases to trimming and J lost 2 bases; unmatched junction nucleotides: 5. The CDR3 is 15 amino acids. The CDR3 bases are TGTGCCAGTACCCAACTAGCGGGAGACACAGATACGCAGTATTTT. This gives the protein CASTQLAGDTDTQYF. Together with reference TRBV19 and TRBJ2-3, the CDR3 gives the full variable domain: DGGITQSPKYLFRKEGQNVTLSCEQNLNHDAMYWYRQDPGQGLRLIYYSQIVNDFQKGDIAEGYSVSREKKESFPLTVTSAQKNPTAFYLCASTQLAGDTDTQYFGPGTRLTVL.

The chain couples TRBV30 to TRBJ1-2; TRBD1 might be the D (5 bases). Germline CDR1 GTSNPN, CDR2 SVGIG (reference sequence). This CDR3 spans 15 amino acids. The V and J ends lost 3 bases and 3 bases respectively, with 17 bases between them. The CDR3 loop is CAWRAWESGDYGYTF. The CDR3 coding sequence is TGTGCCTGGAGGGCCTGGGAATCGGGGGACTATGGCTACACCTTC.

The gene calls are TRBV5-1 and TRBJ1-2; D not certain. The CDR3 totals 15 residues. The germline V gene has CDR1 SGHRS and CDR2 YFSETQ. Trimming removed 9 bases at V and 4 bases at J, with 22 bases between. CDR3 region: CATRTAESVFYGYTF. The CDR3 DNA reads TGCGCCACCCGGACGGCGGAGAGCGTTTTCTATGGCTACACCTTC. The whole variable domain, remainder taken from reference TRBV5-1 and TRBJ1-2, is KAGVTQTPRYLIKTRGQQVTLSCSPISGHRSVSWYQQTPGQGLQFLFEYFSETQRNKGNFPGRFSGRQFSNSRSEMNVSTLELGDSALYLCATRTAESVFYGYTFGSGTRLTVV.

The CDR3 loop is CASGTGQGTPGPQETQYF. Here the CDR3 DNA reads TGTGCCTCGGGGACGGGACAGGGCACTCCCGGGCCCCAAGAGACCCAGTACTTC. The chain joins TRBV24-1 to TRBJ2-5, with 9 bases identical to TRBD1. Germline-derived CDR1 and CDR2 are KGHDR and SFDVKD. V shed 12 bases, J shed 1 base, and the junction held 20 bases outside the gene matches. The CDR3 contains 18 residues.

The chain joins TRBV6-6 to TRBJ1-4, with D maybe TRBD1 (5 bases). V was pared by 8 bases and J by 8 bases, with 18 bases between. The germline CDR1 and CDR2 sequences are MNHNY and SVGAGI (reference sequence). This CDR3 contains 14 residues. This CDR3 reads CASHYTGSWEKLFF. The CDR3 DNA is TGTGCCAGCCATTACACAGGATCTTGGGAAAAACTGTTTTTT.

The J gene is TRBJ1-1, the V gene TRBV6-5; maybe TRBD1 (6 bases). Trimming stripped 6 bases from V and 0 bases from J, with 11 bases between. In germline, CDR1 is MNHEY, CDR2 SVGAGI. CDR3 length: 14 amino acids. CDR3 coding DNA: TGTGCCAGCAGAGTGGACAGCGTGAACACTGAAGCTTTCTTT. It encodes CASRVDSVNTEAFF.

In its sample, this clone was seen once. The identical CDR3 is also encoded by other nucleotide sequences in the sample. This chain joins TRBV19 and TRBJ1-6; D call uncertain. V lost 3 bases and J lost 0, with 0 bases in between. Germline CDR1 and CDR2: LNHDA and SQIVND (reference sequence). This CDR3 region has 13 residues. Here the CDR3 reads CASSISYNSPLHF. CDR3 coding DNA: TGTGCCAGTAGTATCTCCTATAATTCACCCCTCCACTTT.

The chain employs TRBV29-1 and TRBJ2-5; possible D gene TRBD2, 7 bases. This CDR3 is 13 amino acids long. In germline, CDR1 is SQVTM, CDR2 ANQGSEA. The V end lost 7 bases, the J end lost 5 bases, and 17 bases lay between the germline ends. Written as DNA, the CDR3 is TGCAGCGCCGACCGGGGGGCCGGGGAGACCCAGTACTTC. This gives the protein CSADRGAGETQYF. The whole variable domain, remainder taken from reference TRBV29-1 and TRBJ2-5, is SAVISQKPSRDICQRGTSLTIQCQVDSQVTMMFWYRQQPGQSLTLIATANQGSEATYESGFVIDKFPISRPNLTFSTLTVSNMSPEDSSIYLCSADRGAGETQYFGPGTRLLVL.

This chain uses TRBV9 with TRBJ2-1; D uncertain. The CDR3 has 13 amino acids. The V gene's germline CDR1 is SGDLS and CDR2 YYNGEE. The V end lost 0 bases, the J end lost 6 bases, and 7 bases lay between the germline ends. CDR3 in DNA: TGTGCCAGCAGCGTAGATGGCACCAATGAGCAGTTCTTC. This translates into CASSVDGTNEQFF.